This TCR beta chain is drawn from a study of shared clonotypes between healthy human individuals. Study-level background: The people who gave samples were a couple of women and a few men aged 18 to 49. Per donor, three plates held CD4 naive cells, three held CD4 memory, two held CD8 naive and one held CD8 memory.

A word on this clone: As yet, its antigen is unknown.

The CDR3 covers 14 residues. Whole-study results and caveats: Depth of sequencing was expected to influence donor clonotype sharing. Between four donors, naive CD4 clonotypes were shared at a level of about 5%.

Using immunoSEQ multiplex PCR, the repertoire was profiled, and TCRdb retains in-frame clones only, with some absent. The sample has hundreds of thousands of clones; roughly 72% are singletons. The source is a woman aged 30 to 39 in good health. Material: memory CD4+ T cells sorted from blood. As for subset: CD45RA-negative fraction. The chain employs TRBV21-1 and TRBJ2-7. TRBV21-1 is labeled a pseudogene. This CDR3 is CASSKRKESYEQYF. CDR3 sequence (DNA): TGTGCCAGCAGCAAAAGGAAGGAATCCTACGAGCAGTACTTC.